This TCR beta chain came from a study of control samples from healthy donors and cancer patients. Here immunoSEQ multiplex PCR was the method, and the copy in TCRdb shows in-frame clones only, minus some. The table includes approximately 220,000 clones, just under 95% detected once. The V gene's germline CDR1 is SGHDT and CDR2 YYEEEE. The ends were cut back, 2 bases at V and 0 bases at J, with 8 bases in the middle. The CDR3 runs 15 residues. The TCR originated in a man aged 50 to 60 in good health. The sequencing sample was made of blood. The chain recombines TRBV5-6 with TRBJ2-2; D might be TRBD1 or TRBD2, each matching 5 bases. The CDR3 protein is CASSFGGPNTGELFF. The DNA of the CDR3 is TGTGCCAGCAGCTTTGGGGGACCGAACACCGGGGAGCTGTTTTTT.